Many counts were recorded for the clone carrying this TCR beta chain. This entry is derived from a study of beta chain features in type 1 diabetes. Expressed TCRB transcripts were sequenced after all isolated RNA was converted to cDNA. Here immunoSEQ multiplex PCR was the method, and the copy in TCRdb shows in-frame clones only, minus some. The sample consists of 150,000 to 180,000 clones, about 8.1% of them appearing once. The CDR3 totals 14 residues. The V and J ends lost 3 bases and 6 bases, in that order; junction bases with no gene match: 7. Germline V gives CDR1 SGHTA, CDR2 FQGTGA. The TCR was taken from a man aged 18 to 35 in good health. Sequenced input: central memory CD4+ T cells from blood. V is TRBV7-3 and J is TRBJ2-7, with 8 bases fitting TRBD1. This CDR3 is CASSFDRGGPEQYF. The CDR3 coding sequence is TGTGCCAGCAGCTTCGACAGGGGTGGACCCGAGCAGTACTTC.